This T cell receptor beta chain was sequenced for a study of identical twins. Study-level findings and limits: Clonotypes of the beta chain that were abundant in cord blood carried fewer insertions (memory repertoires showed none).

TCRdb re-called the 5' RACE reads with MiXCR, one entry per CDR3 protein. The table has hundreds of thousands of distinct CDR3 sequences, about 24% seen once. V dropped 6 bases and J dropped 3; count of bases not matched to a gene: 2. The germline V gene has CDR1 DFQATT and CDR2 SNEGSKA (reference sequence). The CDR3 loop spans 12 amino acids. Regarding this clonotype: Its cognate antigen is unknown.

The data were also submitted as part of a second study, on T cells expressing NK-cell markers. That paper notes: HCMV seropositivity characterized seven of the eight sequenced donors, and seronegativity one.

The TCR sequence derives from a woman between 18 and 30 years old in good health. The sequenced sample was CD4+ T cells sorted from blood. The chain recombines TRBV20-1 with TRBJ2-7; 10 bases fit TRBD1. The CDR3 region has the DNA TGCAGTGCGCGGACAGGGGGCTACGAGCAGTACTTC. Translating gives CSARTGGYEQYF.